Listed below are T cell receptor beta chains from one sample, sequenced in a study of vaccination effects on CD4 cells after COVID-19. Their recognized antigens are unknown. Profiling relied on immunoSEQ multiplex PCR, and the TCRdb table lists in-frame clones only, not all of them. The repertoire holds 57,000 or so clones, with 73% as singletons. The sample in question was CD4+ T cells from PBMCs cultured with HCoV-229E spike peptides, obtained after COVID-19 vaccination. These receptors were taken from a human donor who received a COVID-19 vaccine. CDR3s include the opening cysteine and the closing phenylalanine or tryptophan. The D gene is left open where the match is weak. The size of a clone is reported for some rows only, either as once, few or many, or as a class for expanded clones.

V gene	clone size	J gene	D gene	CDR3 DNA	CDR3 protein
TRBV5-1	-	TRBJ1-2	TRBD1	TGCGCCAGCAGCTTGACCGGGACAGGGGGCGATGGCTACACCTTC	CASSLTGTGGDGYTF
TRBV4-1	-	TRBJ2-3	-	TGCGCCAGCAGCCAAGTGCTGGTGCGGGTACAAGGGGATACGCAGTATTTT	CASSQVLVRVQGDTQYF
TRBV4-1	once	TRBJ2-5	TRBD2	TGCGCCAGCAGCCGAGAGTCTAGCGGGGGAATAGAGACCCAGTACTTC	CASSRESSGGIETQYF
TRBV30	-	TRBJ1-4	-	TGTGCCTGGAGTGGGGACCTAAGTGAAAAACTGTTTTTT	CAWSGDLSEKLFF
TRBV10-3	few	TRBJ1-5	-	TGTGCCATCAGCCCCGGGGGAGTGAATCAGCCCCAGCATTTT	CAISPGGVNQPQHF
TRBV13	-	TRBJ2-5	-	TGTGCCAGCAGCTGGGGAACTAGGATTGAGACCCAGTACTTC	CASSWGTRIETQYF
TRBV14	-	TRBJ1-1	-	TGTGCCATCAACGTGGGGGCGAGCACTGAAGCTTTCTTT	CAINVGASTEAFF
TRBV6-4	-	TRBJ1-6	-	TGTGCCAGCAGTGTTGGGGGGCTAAGTTCCCCTTCACCCCTCCACTTT	CASSVGGLSSPSPLHF
TRBV5-1	-	TRBJ1-5	-	TGCGCCAGCAGCCTCGGTACGGGAGGGGCAAATCAGCCCCAGCATTTT	CASSLGTGGANQPQHF
TRBV5-6	-	TRBJ2-5	TRBD1	TGTGCCAGCAGCTTTGTCACAGGGGCGCAAGAGACCCAGTACTTC	CASSFVTGAQETQYF
TRBV6-5	few	TRBJ2-3	-	TGTGCCAGCAGTTCCCAGGGGACATACACAGATACGCAGTATTTT	CASSSQGTYTDTQYF
TRBV10-1	few	TRBJ2-5	-	TGCGCCAGCGAACCCAAGTACCAAGAGACCCAGTACTTC	CASEPKYQETQYF
TRBV9	-	TRBJ2-1	-	TGTGCCAGCAGCGTCGAGGGTGAGCAGTTCTTC	CASSVEGEQFF
TRBV7-9	-	TRBJ2-1	-	TGTGCCAGCAGCTTAGCGGGGAATTACAATGAGCAGTTCTTC	CASSLAGNYNEQFF
TRBV2	-	TRBJ2-5	-	TGTGCCAGCAGTGAAGATAAGGGGCGAGAGACCCAGTACTTC	CASSEDKGRETQYF
TRBV24-1	-	TRBJ2-1	TRBD2	TGTGCCACCAGTGACCCCGGGCGGGGGGGTCGGCAGTTCTTC	CATSDPGRGGRQFF
TRBV6-2/TRBV6-3	-	TRBJ1-1	-	TGTGCCAGCAGTGACTCACCCTCCAGGGAAAACACTGAAGCTTTCTTT	CASSDSPSRENTEAFF
TRBV12-3/TRBV12-4	-	TRBJ1-1	-	TGTGCCAGCACCCAGGGTTACACTGAAGCTTTCTTT	CASTQGYTEAFF
TRBV11-1	-	TRBJ2-5	TRBD1	TGTGCCAGCAGTACAGGGGGCGTCGGGCAAGAGACCCAGTACTTC	CASSTGGVGQETQYF
TRBV6-2/TRBV6-3	-	TRBJ1-5	-	TGTGCCAGCAGTTACTTGGGGGATCAGCCCCAGCATTTT	CASSYLGDQPQHF
TRBV19	-	TRBJ2-5	TRBD2	TGTGCCAGTAGTATAGATGCCACTAGCGGGGGTCCCCCAGAGACCCAGTACTTC	CASSIDATSGGPPETQYF
TRBV2	-	TRBJ1-3	-	TGTGCCAGCAGTGTCGGCCGTTACTCTGGAAACACCATATATTTT	CASSVGRYSGNTIYF
TRBV6-5	few	TRBJ1-2	-	TGTGCCAGCAGCCCAAGGACTGCTTATGGCTACACCTTC	CASSPRTAYGYTF
TRBV11-2	-	TRBJ1-1	-	TGTGCCAGCAGCTTAGAGTGGGGACAAACGAACACTGAAGCTTTCTTT	CASSLEWGQTNTEAFF
TRBV19	-	TRBJ1-3	-	TGTGCCAGTGGGCCGGGAAGACCAGGAAACACCATATATTTT	CASGPGRPGNTIYF
TRBV5-1	-	TRBJ2-5	-	TGCGCCAGCAGTTCGGAAGGTGTAGAGACCCAGTACTTC	CASSSEGVETQYF
TRBV6-1	-	TRBJ1-3	-	TGTGCCAGCAGCGAAGGGGGTTCTGGAAACACCATATATTTT	CASSEGGSGNTIYF
TRBV7-2	-	TRBJ1-2	-	TGTGCCAGCAGCCTGACAGAATATGGCTACACCTTC	CASSLTEYGYTF
TRBV18	-	TRBJ2-1	TRBD2	TGTGCCAGCTCAGCCACTAGCGGGGGGGCCTCCTACAATGAGCAGTTCTTC	CASSATSGGASYNEQFF
TRBV7-3	-	TRBJ2-1	TRBD1	TGTGCCAGCAGCTCTACGGGACAGTCCTACAATGAGCAGTTCTTC	CASSSTGQSYNEQFF
TRBV7-9	-	TRBJ2-6	-	TGTGCCAGCAGCTTAGCAGTGAATAGGGACTCTGGGGCCAACGTCCTGACTTTC	CASSLAVNRDSGANVLTF
TRBV7-2	-	TRBJ2-5	TRBD2	TGTGCCAGCAGCTTTGGCCTAGCGGGGGGGAAGGAGACCCAGTACTTC	CASSFGLAGGKETQYF
TRBV5-1	-	TRBJ1-1	-	TGCGCCAGCAGCCCCAATACAGGGATGGACACTGAAGCTTTCTTT	CASSPNTGMDTEAFF
TRBV6-5	-	TRBJ2-2	TRBD2	TGTGCCAGCAAAGCGGGGGAAGCGAACACCGGGGAGCTGTTTTTT	CASKAGEANTGELFF
TRBV6-5	-	TRBJ1-3	-	TGTGCCAGCAGCGGAAGTTACTCTGGAAACACCATATATTTT	CASSGSYSGNTIYF
TRBV7-2	-	TRBJ2-5	-	TGTGCCAGCAGCTCTGAGTGGACAGTCACGGGGGAGACCCAGTACTTC	CASSSEWTVTGETQYF
TRBV7-3	-	TRBJ2-6	TRBD1	TGTGCCAGCAGCTTAAGGGACAGCCGAAGCTCTGGGGCCAACGTCCTGACTTTC	CASSLRDSRSSGANVLTF
TRBV5-1	-	TRBJ2-3	-	TGCGCCAGCAGCTTGGTGCCCACAGATACGCAGTATTTT	CASSLVPTDTQYF
TRBV7-2	-	TRBJ2-3	TRBD1	TGTGCCAGCAGCTTAAACCATCTGGGGACAGGGGCAGATACGCAGTATTTT	CASSLNHLGTGADTQYF
TRBV4-3	-	TRBJ2-2	-	TGCGCCAGCAGCCAAGGAACAGGGACACTAAACACCGGGGAGCTGTTTTTT	CASSQGTGTLNTGELFF
TRBV2	-	TRBJ2-3	-	TGTGCCAGCAGCGCACTAAGTACCACAGATACGCAGTATTTT	CASSALSTTDTQYF
TRBV6-2/TRBV6-3	-	TRBJ1-5	-	TGTGCCAGCAGCCGAGCCACCAGGGTTGTGGGCAATCAGCCCCAGCATTTT	CASSRATRVVGNQPQHF
TRBV5-8	-	TRBJ1-4	TRBD1	TGTGCCAGCAGCCTGGGACAGAGCTCTCAGAATGAAAAACTGTTTTTT	CASSLGQSSQNEKLFF
TRBV19	-	TRBJ2-5	-	TGTGCCAGTAGTATAGGGGGTCGGGAGACCCAGTACTTC	CASSIGGRETQYF
TRBV5-1	-	TRBJ2-5	TRBD2	TGCGCCAGCAGCTTGGTCTTGCGGGGGAGCCAAGAGACCCAGTACTTC	CASSLVLRGSQETQYF
TRBV27	-	TRBJ2-5	-	TGTGCCAGCAGTTTTCGGAGGGTGGAGACCCAGTACTTC	CASSFRRVETQYF
TRBV14	-	TRBJ2-5	TRBD1	TGTGCCAGCTCAATCACAGGGGGGCCAGAGACCCAGTACTTC	CASSITGGPETQYF
TRBV7-9	-	TRBJ1-6	-	TGTGCCAGCAGCTTAGAGGGAGATAATTCACCCCTCCACTTT	CASSLEGDNSPLHF
TRBV4-1	-	TRBJ2-3	-	TGCGCCAGCAGCCAAGGGGGCCGGACGTCGATTCAAGATACGCAGTATTTT	CASSQGGRTSIQDTQYF
TRBV11-2	-	TRBJ1-6	-	TGTGCCACCAGGACAGCCTATAGCTCCTATAATTCACCCCTCCACTTT	CATRTAYSSYNSPLHF
TRBV12-5	-	TRBJ1-1	-	TGTGCTAGTGGGCCTCCCCGTCAGATGTTTGAAGCTTTCTTT	CASGPPRQMFEAFF
TRBV5-1	-	TRBJ2-3	TRBD1	TGCGCCAGCAGCTCCCTGACAGGGGGAGCAGATACGCAGTATTTT	CASSSLTGGADTQYF
TRBV30	-	TRBJ2-5	-	TGTGCCTGGAGTCCCCCCGGGAGTTTGGGTGAGACCCAGTACTTC	CAWSPPGSLGETQYF
TRBV5-1	-	TRBJ1-4	-	TGCGCCAGCAGTTCCGGACGGGGTGGTGGGGAACTGTTTTTT	CASSSGRGGGELFF